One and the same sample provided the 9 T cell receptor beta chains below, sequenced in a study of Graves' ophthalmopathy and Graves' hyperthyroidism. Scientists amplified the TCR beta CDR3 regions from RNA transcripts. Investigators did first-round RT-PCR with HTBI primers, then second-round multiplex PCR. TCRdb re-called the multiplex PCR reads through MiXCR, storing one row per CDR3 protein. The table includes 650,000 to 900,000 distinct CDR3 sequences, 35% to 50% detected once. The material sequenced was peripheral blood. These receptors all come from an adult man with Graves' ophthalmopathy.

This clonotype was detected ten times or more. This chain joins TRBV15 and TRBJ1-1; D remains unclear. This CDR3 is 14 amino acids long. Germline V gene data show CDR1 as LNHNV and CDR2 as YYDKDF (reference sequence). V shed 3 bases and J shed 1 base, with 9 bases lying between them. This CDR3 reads CATSSTSWNTEAFF. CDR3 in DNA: TGTGCCACCAGCAGCACCTCCTGGAACACTGAAGCTTTCTTT.

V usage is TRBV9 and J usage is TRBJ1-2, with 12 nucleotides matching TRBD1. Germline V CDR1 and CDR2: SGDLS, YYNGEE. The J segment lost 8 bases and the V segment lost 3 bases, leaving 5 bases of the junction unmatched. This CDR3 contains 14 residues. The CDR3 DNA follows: TGTGCCAGCAGCGGGGACAGGGGGCATCGCGGCTACACCTTC. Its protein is CASSGDRGHRGYTF.

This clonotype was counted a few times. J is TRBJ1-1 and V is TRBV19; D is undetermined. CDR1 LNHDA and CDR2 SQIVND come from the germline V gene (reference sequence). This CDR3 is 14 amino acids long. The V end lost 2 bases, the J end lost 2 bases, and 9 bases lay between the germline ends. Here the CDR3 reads CASSIKGGNTEAFF. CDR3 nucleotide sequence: TGTGCCAGTAGTATAAAGGGCGGCAACACTGAAGCTTTCTTT.

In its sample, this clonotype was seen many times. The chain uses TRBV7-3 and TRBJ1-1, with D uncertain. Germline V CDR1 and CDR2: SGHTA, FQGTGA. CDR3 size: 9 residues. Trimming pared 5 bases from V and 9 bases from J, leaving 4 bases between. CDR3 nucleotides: TGTGCCAGCAGCGGTCAAGCTTTCTTT. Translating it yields CASSGQAFF.

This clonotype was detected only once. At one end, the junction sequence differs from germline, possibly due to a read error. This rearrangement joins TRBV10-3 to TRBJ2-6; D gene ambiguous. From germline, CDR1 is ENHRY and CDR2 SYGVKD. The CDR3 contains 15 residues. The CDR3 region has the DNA TGTGCCAGCAGTTATGGGAACGCTGGGGCCAACGTCCTGACTTTC. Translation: CASSYGNAGANVLTF.

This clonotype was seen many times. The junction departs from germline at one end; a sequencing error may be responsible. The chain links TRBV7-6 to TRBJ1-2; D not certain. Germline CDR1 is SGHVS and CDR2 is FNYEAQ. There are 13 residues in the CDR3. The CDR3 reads CASSSGRGYGYTF. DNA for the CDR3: TGTGCCAGTAGCTCGGGTCGCGGCTATGGCTACACCTTC.

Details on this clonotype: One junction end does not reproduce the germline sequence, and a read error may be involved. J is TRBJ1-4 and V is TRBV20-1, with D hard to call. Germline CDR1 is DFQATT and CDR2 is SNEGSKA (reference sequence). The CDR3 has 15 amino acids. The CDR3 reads CSARVYSFSNEKLCF. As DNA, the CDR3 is TGCAGTGCTAGAGTGTACTCTTTCTCTAATGAAAAACTGTGTTTT.

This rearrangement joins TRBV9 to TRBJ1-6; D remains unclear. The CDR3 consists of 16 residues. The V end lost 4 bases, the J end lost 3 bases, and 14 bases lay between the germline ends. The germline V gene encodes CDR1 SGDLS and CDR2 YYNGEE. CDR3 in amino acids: CASSQTDGDYNSPLHF. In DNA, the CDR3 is TGTGCCAGCAGCCAGACCGACGGGGACTATAATTCACCCCTCCACTTT.

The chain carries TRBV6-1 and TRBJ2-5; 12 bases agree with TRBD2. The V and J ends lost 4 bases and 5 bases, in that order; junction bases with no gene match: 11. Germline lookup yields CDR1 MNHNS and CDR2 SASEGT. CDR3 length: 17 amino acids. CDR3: CASSAGLAGLVLETQYF. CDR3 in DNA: TGTGCCAGCAGTGCGGGACTAGCGGGTCTAGTATTGGAGACCCAGTACTTC.